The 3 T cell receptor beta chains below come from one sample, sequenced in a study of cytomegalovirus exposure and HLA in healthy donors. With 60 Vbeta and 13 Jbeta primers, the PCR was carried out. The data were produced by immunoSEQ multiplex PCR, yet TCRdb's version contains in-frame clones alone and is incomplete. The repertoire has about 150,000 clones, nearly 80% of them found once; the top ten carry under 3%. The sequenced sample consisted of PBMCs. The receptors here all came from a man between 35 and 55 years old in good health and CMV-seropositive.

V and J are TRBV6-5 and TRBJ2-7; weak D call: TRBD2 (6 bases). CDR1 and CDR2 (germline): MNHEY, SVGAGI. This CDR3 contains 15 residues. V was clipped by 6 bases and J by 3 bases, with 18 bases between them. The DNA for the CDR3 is TGTGCCAGCAGAACTGGGGTAGCGGCCGTCTACGAGCAGTACTTC. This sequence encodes CASRTGVAAVYEQYF.

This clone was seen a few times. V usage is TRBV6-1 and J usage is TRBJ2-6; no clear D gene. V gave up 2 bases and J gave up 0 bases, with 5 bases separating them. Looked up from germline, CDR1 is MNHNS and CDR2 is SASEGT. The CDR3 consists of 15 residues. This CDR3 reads CASSERSSGANVLTF. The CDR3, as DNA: TGTGCCAGCAGTGAAAGGAGCTCTGGGGCCAACGTCCTGACTTTC.

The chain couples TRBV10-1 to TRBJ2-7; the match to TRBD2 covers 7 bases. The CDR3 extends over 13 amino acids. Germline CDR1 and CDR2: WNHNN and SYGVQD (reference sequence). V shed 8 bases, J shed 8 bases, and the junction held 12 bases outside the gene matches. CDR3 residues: CASAVGRETKQYF. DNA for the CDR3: TGCGCCAGCGCTGTAGGGCGGGAGACCAAGCAGTACTTC.